This T cell receptor (beta chain) is from a study of blood T cell repertoires in COVID-19. Study at large: COVID-19 samples, acute and convalescent, were from the United States, Italy and Spain.

Generated by immunoSEQ multiplex PCR, the TCRdb table keeps only in-frame clones and is missing some. The data show about 180,000 clones, with about 82% seen just once and more than 7.5% held by the top ten. This CDR3 spans 13 amino acids. Germline V CDR1 and CDR2: MNHNS, SASEGT. Trimming took 2 bases from V and 7 from J, leaving 6 bases between them. Recruits, aged roughly 18 to 95 years, lived in 24 US areas. Two negative PCRs, clearance, or symptom resolution had been documented for recovered Cohort 3 donors. The table lists this clone with many counts. The sequencing sample was made of PBMCs or T cells enriched from blood (not recorded which). The TCR comes from a woman aged 25-40 years who had recovered from COVID-19. The genes are TRBV6-1 and TRBJ1-6; D is unresolved. DNA for the CDR3: TGTGCCAGCAGTGAAATGGAGAATTCACCCCTCCACTTT. Translating it yields CASSEMENSPLHF.